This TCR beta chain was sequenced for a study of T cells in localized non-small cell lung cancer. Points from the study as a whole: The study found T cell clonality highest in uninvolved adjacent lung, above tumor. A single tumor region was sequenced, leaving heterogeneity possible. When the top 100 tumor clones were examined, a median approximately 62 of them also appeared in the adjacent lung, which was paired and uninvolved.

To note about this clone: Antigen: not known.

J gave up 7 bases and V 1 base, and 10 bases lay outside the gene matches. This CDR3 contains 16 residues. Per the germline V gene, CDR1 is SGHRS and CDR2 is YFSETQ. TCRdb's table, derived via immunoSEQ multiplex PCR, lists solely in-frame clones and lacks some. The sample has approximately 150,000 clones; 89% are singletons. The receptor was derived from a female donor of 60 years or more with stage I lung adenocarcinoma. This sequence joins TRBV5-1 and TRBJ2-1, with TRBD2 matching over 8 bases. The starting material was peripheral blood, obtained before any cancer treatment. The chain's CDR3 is CASSLTVSGIGNEQFF. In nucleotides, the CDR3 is TGCGCCAGCAGCTTGACGGTTAGCGGGATAGGTAATGAGCAGTTCTTC.